This paragraph reports one T cell receptor beta chain. Its antigen is still unknown. The donors (healthy individuals) were bone marrow donors. This entry is derived from a study of cytomegalovirus exposure and HLA in healthy donors. Study-level findings and limits: Reported findings show TCR beta sequences accurately forecast HLA-A and HLA-B alleles in most subjects. Investigators reported approximately 150 TCR beta chains as tied to cytomegalovirus. Donors belonging to an Asian-associated ancestry cluster reportedly showed fewer N-insertions in productive TCRs than the 666-donor mean, according to what a later analysis found.

Amplification used 60 Vbeta primers and 13 Jbeta primers. Profiled with immunoSEQ multiplex PCR; TCRdb holds only in-frame clones, not every one. The sample consists of some 99,000 clones, roughly 63% of them appearing once. CDR3 length equals 15 residues. Germline V gene data show CDR1 as SGHVS and CDR2 as FNYEAQ. V was pared by 2 bases and J by 8 bases, with 13 bases between. Sequences were obtained from PBMCs. The receptor was derived from a woman aged 70 to 79 in good health and CMV-seropositive. This chain joins TRBV7-6 and TRBJ1-6, with TRBD1 as a possible D gene (6 bases). As DNA, the CDR3 is TGTGCCAGCAGCTTATGGGAGAACAGGGATTCACCCCTCCACTTT. This encodes CASSLWENRDSPLHF. The full variable domain, its missing parts supplied by reference TRBV7-6 and TRBJ1-6, is GAGVSQSPRYKVTKRGQDVALRCDPISGHVSLYWYRQALGQGPEFLTYFNYEAQQDKSGLPNDRFSAERPEGSISTLTIQRTEQRDSAMYRCASSLWENRDSPLHFGNGTRLTVT.